A single sample gave rise to the 31 T cell receptor beta chains below, sequenced in a study of shared clonotypes between healthy human individuals. TCRdb keeps only in-frame clones here, not all; method: immunoSEQ multiplex PCR. The sample contains over 850,000 clones, 70% to 80% of which appear only once. The sample taken for sequencing was memory CD4+ T cells from PBMCs. Stated subset: CD45RA-negative fraction. The source of these receptors is a man younger than 35 in good health. Some clones in this sample may be carry-over from other donors' samples.

V and J are TRBV9 and TRBJ2-1, with 10 bases lining up with TRBD2. Germline V CDR1 and CDR2: SGDLS, YYNGEE. The CDR3 loop spans 17 amino acids. V dropped 1 base and J dropped 3; count of bases not matched to a gene: 7. This CDR3 is CASSVSASGSYYNEQFF. The CDR3 bases are TGTGCCAGCAGCGTATCGGCTAGCGGGAGTTACTACAATGAGCAGTTCTTC.

The gene calls are TRBV2 and TRBJ2-5; 9 positions match TRBD1. After removal of 4 bases from V and 1 base from J, the junction contained 1 base not matched to a gene. The CDR3 runs to 14 residues. Germline V gene lookup returns CDR1 SNHLY and CDR2 FYNNEI. The chain's CDR3 is CASSATGGQETQYF. The DNA for the CDR3 is TGTGCCAGCAGTGCGACAGGGGGCCAAGAGACCCAGTACTTC.

This clone showed up just once. This sequence joins TRBV7-2 and TRBJ2-7; 7 positions match TRBD2. The ends lost 3 bases at V and 0 bases at J; junction bases unmatched: 5. Germline lookup yields CDR1 SGHTA and CDR2 FQGNSA. The CDR3 consists of 15 residues. CDR3 sequence reads: CASSFGGDSSYEQYF. The CDR3 bases are TGTGCCAGCAGCTTTGGGGGGGATTCCTCCTACGAGCAGTACTTC.

This clone showed up just a few times. The chain links TRBV5-1 to TRBJ2-1; no clear D gene. The CDR3 runs to 13 residues. V was clipped by 4 bases and J by 9 bases, with 14 bases between them. Germline V lookup: CDR1 SGHRS, CDR2 YFSETQ. The CDR3 sequence: CASSPPQDSEQFF. The CDR3 DNA follows: TGCGCCAGCAGCCCGCCCCAGGATTCTGAGCAGTTCTTC.

This chain connects TRBV14 to TRBJ2-3; D not certain. Per germline, CDR1 SGHDN and CDR2 FVKESK. The CDR3 totals 13 residues. V shed 3 bases and J shed 10 bases, with 14 bases lying between them. The CDR3 nucleotides read TGTGCCAGCAGCCACCGACGGCCGCCGCCGCAGTATTTT. Its protein is CASSHRRPPPQYF.

This clone was recorded once. The rearrangement joins TRBV19 to TRBJ2-5, with D perhaps being TRBD1 or TRBD2 (5 bases each). The CDR3 has 15 amino acids. The ends were cut back, 4 bases at V and 4 bases at J, with 16 bases in the middle. Germline CDR1 and CDR2: LNHDA and SQIVND (reference sequence). CDR3 loop: CASSSRDLGVETQYF. The CDR3 bases are TGTGCCAGTAGTAGCCGGGACCTTGGCGTAGAGACCCAGTACTTC.

Concerning this clone: Since a much larger clone is just one base distant, this may be a read error. The chain uses TRBV7-3 and TRBJ1-3; perhaps TRBD1 as D (5 bases). The CDR3 runs 14 residues. Germline V gene lookup returns CDR1 SGHTA and CDR2 FQGTGA. As DNA, the CDR3 is TGTGCCAGCAGCTTACAGGGAAGCGGAAACATCATATATTTT. Translation: CASSLQGSGNIIYF.

The chain recombines TRBV7-2 with TRBJ1-2, with TRBD1 matching over 8 bases. This CDR3 has 14 amino acids. The trim removed 5 bases at V and 5 bases at J, leaving 7 bases unmatched. Germline V CDR1 and CDR2: SGHTA, FQGNSA. Here the CDR3 DNA reads TGTGCCAGCAGCCCGGACAGGGCGGGGTATGGCTACACCTTC. Its protein product is CASSPDRAGYGYTF.

The J gene is TRBJ1-2, the V gene TRBV25-1; a possible D gene is TRBD1 (6 bases). Germline V gene data show CDR1 as MGHDK and CDR2 as SYGVNS. This CDR3 has 14 amino acids. V lost 2 bases and J 7 bases, leaving 14 bases between the germline ends. DNA of the CDR3: TGTGCCAGCAGTGAAGCTCGGGGGGCGACTGGCTACACCTTC. It encodes CASSEARGATGYTF.

This clone has only a few counts. The CDR3 spells CASSLGGEAEAFF. The CDR3 DNA is TGCGCCAGCAGCTTGGGAGGGGAGGCTGAAGCTTTCTTT. The chain carries TRBV5-1 and TRBJ1-1, with a weak D call TRBD1 (5 bases). The CDR3 is 13 amino acids. V was shortened by 0 bases and J by 6 bases, with 9 bases between the two germline ends. Germline lookup yields CDR1 SGHRS and CDR2 YFSETQ.

The table lists this clone with a few counts. The V and J genes are TRBV2 and TRBJ1-5, with TRBD1 identical over 7 bases. Germline V gene lookup returns CDR1 SNHLY and CDR2 FYNNEI. V lost 4 bases, J lost 1 base, and 4 bases stayed unmatched. The CDR3 covers 15 residues. CDR3 coding DNA: TGTGCCAGCAGTGGACAGGGTCAGAGCAATCAGCCCCAGCATTTT. Residues: CASSGQGQSNQPQHF.

The chain combines TRBV5-1 with TRBJ2-3; the match to TRBD2 covers 10 bases. Germline V gives CDR1 SGHRS, CDR2 YFSETQ. The ends lost 1 base at V and 6 bases at J; junction bases unmatched: 8. CDR3 size: 16 residues. CDR3 loop: CASSLMLAGASDTQYF. The CDR3 DNA reads as TGCGCCAGCAGCTTGATGCTAGCGGGGGCGTCGGATACGCAGTATTTT.

This chain joins TRBV29-1 and TRBJ2-1, with 13 positions matching TRBD2. Germline V gene sequence: CDR1 SQVTM, CDR2 ANQGSEA. V gave up 7 bases and J gave up 2 bases; unmatched junction bases: 5. CDR3 length equals 15 residues. This chain's CDR3 is CSARLAGGTYNEQFF. In DNA form, the CDR3 reads TGCAGCGCTCGACTAGCGGGAGGAACCTACAATGAGCAGTTCTTC.

The chain employs TRBV9 and TRBJ1-3, with D maybe TRBD1 (6 bases). The germline V and J ends were trimmed by 0 bases and 2 bases, with 15 bases remaining between them. CDR1 and CDR2 (germline): SGDLS, YYNGEE. This CDR3 has 17 amino acids. The CDR3 DNA is TGTGCCAGCAGCGTAGGATTTGAGGGGGTAACTGGAAACACCATATATTTT. It yields the protein CASSVGFEGVTGNTIYF.

This chain connects TRBV27 to TRBJ2-2; no definite D call. This CDR3 is 15 amino acids long. V lost 6 bases and J lost 0, with 11 bases in between. Germline V lookup: CDR1 MNHEY, CDR2 SMNVEV (reference sequence). CDR3 protein: CASSYLDANTGELFF. The CDR3 DNA sequence: TGTGCCAGCAGCTACCTCGACGCGAACACCGGGGAGCTGTTTTTT.

V and J are TRBV5-4 and TRBJ1-2, with 7 bases that match TRBD1. CDR3 length: 14 residues. The germline gives CDR1 SGHNT, CDR2 YYREEE (reference sequence). V shed 0 bases, J shed 5 bases, and the junction held 4 bases outside the gene matches. In DNA, the CDR3 is TGTGCCAGCAGCTTGGCTGGCAGGGGGTATGGCTACACCTTC. It codes for CASSLAGRGYGYTF.

The rearrangement uses TRBV7-9 and TRBJ2-5; 16 bases match TRBD2. Germline V gives CDR1 SEHNR, CDR2 FQNEAQ (reference sequence). This CDR3 has 19 residues. V was pared by 1 base and J by 5 bases, with 10 bases of the junction left unmatched. DNA of the CDR3: TGTGCCAGCAGCTTAGAGGGTCCGGGACTAGCGGGAGGGCCGGAGACCCAGTACTTC. Translating gives CASSLEGPGLAGGPETQYF.

V gene TRBV2 combines with J gene TRBJ2-3; maybe TRBD2 (5 bases). Trimming took 4 bases from V and 3 from J, leaving 8 bases between them. Germline V gives CDR1 SNHLY, CDR2 FYNNEI. The CDR3 runs to 13 residues. In DNA form, the CDR3 reads TGTGCCAGCAGTGTGGAGGATACAGATACGCAGTATTTT. Translating it yields CASSVEDTDTQYF.

This clone showed up just once. The rearrangement joins TRBV9 to TRBJ2-1, with 8 bases aligning to TRBD2. CDR1 SGDLS and CDR2 YYNGEE come from the germline V gene. J was trimmed by 6 bases and V by 3 bases; bases with no gene match: 8. The CDR3 spans 15 residues. CDR3 in amino acids: CASSAIGGAFNEQFF. Written as DNA, the CDR3 is TGTGCCAGCAGCGCCATCGGGGGGGCCTTCAATGAGCAGTTCTTC.

The chain joins TRBV5-4 to TRBJ2-1; 11 bases are shared with TRBD2. Losses at the gene ends were 4 bases for V and 6 bases for J; bases not matched to a gene: 9. CDR3 length equals 16 residues. Germline V gene sequence: CDR1 SGHNT, CDR2 YYREEE (reference sequence). CDR3 residues: CASSPSSGLAGNEQFF. CDR3 DNA: TGTGCCAGCAGCCCGAGTTCAGGACTAGCGGGCAATGAGCAGTTCTTC.

This chain joins TRBV6-5 and TRBJ1-1; D gene unclear. The V gene lost 5 bases and the J gene lost 1 base, with 14 bases spanning the gap. Per the germline V gene, CDR1 is MNHEY and CDR2 is SVGAGI. The CDR3 is made up of 15 amino acids. The CDR3 nucleotides read TGTGCCAGCAGTAAACGACCGGACTCGAACACTGAAGCTTTCTTT. It specifies CASSKRPDSNTEAFF.

The chain couples TRBV11-2 to TRBJ1-5; no clear D gene. Trimming removed 1 base from V and 5 bases from J, with 12 bases in between. The germline V gene encodes CDR1 SGHAT and CDR2 FQNNGV. The CDR3 is 15 amino acids. The CDR3 nucleotides are TGTGCCAGCAGCTTAGGGTCGGGAGCTGATCAGCCCCAGCATTTT. This gives the protein CASSLGSGADQPQHF.

V and J are TRBV7-2 and TRBJ1-3; D is unclear. V was cut by 5 bases and J by 4 bases, with 9 bases left in between. Germline CDR1 and CDR2: SGHTA and FQGNSA. The CDR3 covers 13 residues. The CDR3 DNA is TGTGCCAGCAGCCCACGTCCCGGAAACACCATATATTTT. It is translated as CASSPRPGNTIYF.

The chain recombines TRBV6-6 with TRBJ1-1; the match to TRBD1 covers 11 bases. The CDR3 totals 12 residues. Germline V gene data show CDR1 as MNHNY and CDR2 as SVGAGI (reference sequence). The V segment lost 9 bases and the J segment 6 bases; nucleotides outside the gene matches: 3. The CDR3 here is CASGQGAPEAFF. The CDR3 DNA is TGTGCCAGTGGACAGGGGGCTCCTGAAGCTTTCTTT.

This chain uses TRBV10-2 with TRBJ1-1; no definite D call. Trimming shortened V by 2 bases and J by 1 base, and 8 bases separated the two germline ends. This CDR3 is built from 14 residues. CDR1 and CDR2 (germline): WSHSY, SAAADI. The CDR3 nucleotides read TGCGCCAGCAGTGAGGTCAGAAAGAACACTGAAGCTTTCTTT. Protein: CASSEVRKNTEAFF.

The table lists this clone with many counts. The chain is built from TRBV30 and TRBJ2-3; 10 nucleotides agree with TRBD2. The CDR3 contains 13 residues. Germline V gene sequence: CDR1 GTSNPN, CDR2 SVGIG (reference sequence). V lost 4 bases, J lost 11 bases, and 9 bases stayed unmatched. CDR3 residues: CAWTSGSASRQYF. The CDR3 DNA is TGTGCCTGGACTAGCGGGAGCGCCTCCCGGCAGTATTTT.

The rearrangement uses TRBV10-3 and TRBJ2-3; TRBD2 agrees at 12 bases. The V segment lost 7 bases and the J segment 5 bases; nucleotides outside the gene matches: 4. CDR1 and CDR2 from the germline V gene are ENHRY and SYGVKD. This CDR3 spans 14 amino acids. CDR3 sequence reads: CAIKQGLAGDTQYF. As DNA, the CDR3 is TGTGCCATCAAGCAGGGACTAGCGGGAGATACGCAGTATTTT.

This rearrangement joins TRBV19 to TRBJ2-7; D uncertain. The CDR3 runs to 13 residues. Trimming removed 2 bases from V and 4 bases from J, with 9 bases in between. Germline lookup yields CDR1 LNHDA and CDR2 SQIVND (reference sequence). CDR3 DNA sequence: TGTGCCAGTAGTATAAAGGGCCATTACGAGCAGTACTTC. As protein: CASSIKGHYEQYF.

The gene calls are TRBV6-5 and TRBJ1-1, with D possibly being TRBD1 (6 bases). Germline V gene lookup returns CDR1 MNHEY and CDR2 SVGAGI. V lost 0 bases and J lost 6, with 14 bases in between. The CDR3 consists of 15 residues. CDR3 sequence: CASSYSTQGGAEAFF. CDR3 DNA sequence: TGTGCCAGCAGTTACTCGACACAGGGCGGGGCTGAAGCTTTCTTT.

The chain employs TRBV2 and TRBJ2-1, with 7 bases identical to TRBD2. This CDR3 is built from 15 residues. Germline CDR1 and CDR2: SNHLY and FYNNEI. The V gene end was trimmed by 2 bases and the J gene end by 8 bases; junction bases not matched to a gene: 9. The CDR3 nucleotides read TGTGCCAGCAGTGAAAATAGCGGGTACCTTGATGAGCAGTTCTTC. Amino acid sequence: CASSENSGYLDEQFF.

Comments on this clone: The same CDR3 arises from other DNA sequences in this sample as well. This sequence joins TRBV20-1 and TRBJ2-1; no clear D gene. Per the germline V gene, CDR1 is DFQATT and CDR2 is SNEGSKA (reference sequence). V was pared by 5 bases and J by 4 bases, with 3 bases between. The CDR3 runs to 10 residues. The CDR3: CSAYYNEQFF. The DNA of the CDR3 is TGCAGTGCTTATTACAATGAGCAGTTCTTC.